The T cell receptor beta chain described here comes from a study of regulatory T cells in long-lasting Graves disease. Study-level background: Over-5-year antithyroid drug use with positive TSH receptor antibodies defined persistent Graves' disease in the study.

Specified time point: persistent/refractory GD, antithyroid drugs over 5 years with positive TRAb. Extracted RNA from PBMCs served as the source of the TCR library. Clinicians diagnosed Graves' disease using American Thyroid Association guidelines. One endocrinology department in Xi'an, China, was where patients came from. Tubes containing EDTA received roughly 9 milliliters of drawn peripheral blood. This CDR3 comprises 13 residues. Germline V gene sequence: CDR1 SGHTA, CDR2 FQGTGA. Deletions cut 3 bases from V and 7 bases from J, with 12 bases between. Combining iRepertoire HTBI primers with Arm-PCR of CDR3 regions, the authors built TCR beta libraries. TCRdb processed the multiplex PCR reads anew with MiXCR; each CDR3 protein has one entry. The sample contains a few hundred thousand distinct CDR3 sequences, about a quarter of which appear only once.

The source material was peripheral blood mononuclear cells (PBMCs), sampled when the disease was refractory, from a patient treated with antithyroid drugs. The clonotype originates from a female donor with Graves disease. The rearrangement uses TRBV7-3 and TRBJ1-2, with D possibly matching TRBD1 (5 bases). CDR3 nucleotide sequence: TGTGCCAGCAGCTTCTCTGGGACCACTGGCTACACCTTC. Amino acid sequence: CASSFSGTTGYTF.